This TCR beta chain was identified during a study of blood T cells in healthy people across ages. Study-level findings and limits: Any changes in expanded clonotypes were possibly confounded, as donor CMV status remained unknown.

A second 7 to 11 cycle PCR used barcoded and J-beta primers. Every sample gave at least 2.5 million paired-end reads containing CDR3. MiXCR, applied by TCRdb to the 5' RACE reads, yields one record per CDR3 protein. Here the sample spans some 560,000 distinct CDR3 sequences, around 27% being singletons. This CDR3 spans 15 amino acids. V shed 1 base and J shed 4 bases, with 14 bases lying between them. A word on this clonotype: What it recognizes is unknown.

The same sample was also used in a study of T cells of mothers and their children. As reported in that work: Slightly higher, non-significant overlap characterized related mother-child pairs relative to unrelated pairs.

This clonotype originated in a boy between 2 and 10 years old in good health. The sequenced material came from blood. The chain combines TRBV12-3 or TRBV12-4 with TRBJ2-7, with a weak D call TRBD1 (6 bases). For the CDR3, the DNA is TGTGCCAGCAGTTTAGGGGGCACAGGGAATTACGAGCAGTACTTC. Its protein product is CASSLGGTGNYEQYF.